This is a list of T cell receptor beta chains from one sample in a study of blood T cells in healthy people across ages. TCRdb called the 5' RACE reads again in MiXCR, with one record for every CDR3 protein. The data show around 670,000 distinct CDR3 sequences, 25% to 30% seen once. The source material was blood. These receptors came from a woman older than 75 in good health. The CDR3 runs from the conserved cysteine through the conserved F or W. A D gene is named only where the DNA matches it firmly. The size of a clone is reported for some rows only, either as once, few or many, or as a class for expanded clones.

clone_size j_call v_call d_call cdr3_aa cdr3_nt
NA TRBJ2-1 TRBV7-2 NA CASSPLRLDNEQFF TGTGCCAGCAGCCCCCTCAGACTAGACAATGAGCAGTTCTTC
many TRBJ1-2 TRBV9 NA CASSAGERTNYGYTF TGTGCCAGCAGCGCCGGGGAGAGAACAAACTATGGCTACACCTTC
NA TRBJ2-7 TRBV5-6 NA CASSTGCYEQYF TGTGCCAGCAGCACGGGATGCTACGAGCAGTACTTC
few TRBJ1-6 TRBV3-1 NA CASSPVRQGSPPHF TGTGCCAGCAGCCCGGTCCGGCAAGGATCACCCCCCCACTTT
NA TRBJ1-2 TRBV5-1 TRBD1 CASSLAGTGHYGYTF TGCGCCAGCAGCTTGGCCGGGACAGGACACTATGGCTACACCTTC
NA TRBJ2-3 TRBV11-3 NA CASGLDSSTDTQYF TGTGCCAGCGGCTTAGACAGTAGCACAGATACGCAGTATTTT
many TRBJ2-7 TRBV2 NA CAGTISDSYEQYF TGTGCCGGCACAATTTCCGACTCCTACGAGCAGTACTTC
once TRBJ1-2 TRBV28 NA CASSRSPWTDGYTF TGTGCCAGCAGCAGATCCCCTTGGACAGATGGCTACACCTTC
once TRBJ2-7 TRBV10-3 NA CAISDADSYEQYF TGTGCCATCAGTGATGCGGACTCCTACGAGCAGTACTTC
few TRBJ1-1 TRBV25-1 NA CASIGGGTEAFF TGTGCCAGCATCGGGGGTGGAACTGAAGCTTTCTTT
few TRBJ1-2 TRBV6-6 NA CASSYVDREGYTF TGTGCCAGCAGTTACGTAGACAGAGAGGGCTACACCTTC
few TRBJ1-2 TRBV4-1 NA CASSQGPETNYGYTF TGCGCCAGCAGCCAAGGACCCGAAACTAACTATGGCTACACCTTC
NA TRBJ2-7 TRBV5-1 TRBD1 CASSLVSGGAYEQYF TGCGCCAGCAGCTTGGTATCAGGGGGAGCCTACGAGCAGTACTTC
NA TRBJ1-1 TRBV5-1 NA CASRYAKGDTEAFF TGCGCCAGCCGCTACGCCAAGGGGGACACTGAAGCTTTCTTT
few TRBJ1-5 TRBV6-2/TRBV6-3 NA CASSYSRGIHQPQHF TGTGCCAGCAGTTACTCGAGAGGGATCCATCAGCCCCAGCATTTT
once TRBJ2-7 TRBV4-2 TRBD2 CASSLLAGAEQYF TGTGCCAGCAGTTTGCTAGCGGGAGCCGAGCAGTACTTC
many TRBJ2-1 TRBV5-6 NA CASSSYTSYNEQFF TGTGCCAGCAGCTCGTATACCTCCTACAATGAGCAGTTCTTC